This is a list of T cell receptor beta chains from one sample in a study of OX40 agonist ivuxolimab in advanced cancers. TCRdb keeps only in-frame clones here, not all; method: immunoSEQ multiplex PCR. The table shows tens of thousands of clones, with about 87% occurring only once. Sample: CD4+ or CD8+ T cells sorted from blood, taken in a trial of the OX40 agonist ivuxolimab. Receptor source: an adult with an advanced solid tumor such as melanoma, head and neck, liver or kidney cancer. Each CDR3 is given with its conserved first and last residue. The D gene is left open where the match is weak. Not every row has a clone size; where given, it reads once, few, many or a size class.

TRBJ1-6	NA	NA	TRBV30	CAWSRDNSPLHF
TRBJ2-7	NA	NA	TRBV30	CAWRWRGTEEQYF
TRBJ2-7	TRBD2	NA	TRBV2	CASSERLAGVDEQYF
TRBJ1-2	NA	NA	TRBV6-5	CASSYGQSYTF
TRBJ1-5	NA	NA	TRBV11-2	CASSLEISNQPQHF
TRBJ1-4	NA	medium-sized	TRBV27	CASRKPGANEKLFF
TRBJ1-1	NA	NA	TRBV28	CASSLWGEGAFF
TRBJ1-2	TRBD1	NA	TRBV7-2	CASSLDGTGYTNYGYTF
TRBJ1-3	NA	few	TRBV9	CASSRGGNTIYF
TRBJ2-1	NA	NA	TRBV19	CASTRVVATSSSYNEQFF
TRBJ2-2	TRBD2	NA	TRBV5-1	CATKPLAGLTGELFF
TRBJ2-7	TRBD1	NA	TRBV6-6	CASSRQGWNEQYF